Sequencing of this T cell receptor (beta chain) was carried out in a study of T cell responses to AZD1222 COVID-19 vaccine. On this clone: Its target is unknown.

The V and J ends lost 6 bases and 4 bases respectively, with 12 bases between them. Germline V gene lookup returns CDR1 MDHEN and CDR2 SYDVKM. The CDR3 has 13 residues. TCRdb's table, derived via immunoSEQ multiplex PCR, lists solely in-frame clones and lacks some. The sample yields around 130,000 clones, roughly 90% seen once. Analyses pooled second doses at about 4 or about 12 weeks. Study-wide points: The study reported that nearly half of spike-specific TCRs target unmutated variant regions. Clonal diversity was possibly underestimated; the donors were predominantly white British and more often female.

The sequence derives from an adult who received the AZD1222 COVID-19 vaccine. This chain links TRBV28 with TRBJ1-2, with D perhaps TRBD1 (6 bases). The specimen comprised peripheral blood, sampled 28 days after the second AZD1222 dose. In DNA, the CDR3 is TGTGCCAGCAGCCATGGGACAAGCTATGGCTACACCTTC. Protein product: CASSHGTSYGYTF.